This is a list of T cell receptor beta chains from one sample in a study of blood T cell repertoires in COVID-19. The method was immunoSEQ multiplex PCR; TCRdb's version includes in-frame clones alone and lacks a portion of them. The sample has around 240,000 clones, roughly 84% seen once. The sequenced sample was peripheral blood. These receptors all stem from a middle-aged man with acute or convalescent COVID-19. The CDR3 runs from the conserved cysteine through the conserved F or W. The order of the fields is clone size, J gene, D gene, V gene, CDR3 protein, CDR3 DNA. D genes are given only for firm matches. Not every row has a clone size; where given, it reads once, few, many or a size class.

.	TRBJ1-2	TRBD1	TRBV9	CASSAGTANYGYTF	TGTGCCAGCAGCGCTGGGACAGCCAACTATGGCTACACCTTC
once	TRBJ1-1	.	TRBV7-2	CASSLAHFTNPGGTEAFF	TGTGCCAGCAGCTTAGCGCATTTCACGAACCCCGGGGGCACTGAAGCTTTCTTT
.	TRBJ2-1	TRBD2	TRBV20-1	CSASNSGGGSSYNEQFF	TGCAGTGCTAGTAATAGCGGGGGGGGAAGCTCCTACAATGAGCAGTTCTTC
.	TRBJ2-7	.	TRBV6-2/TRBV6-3	CASSSGWEQYF	TGTGCCAGCAGTTCAGGGTGGGAGCAGTACTTC
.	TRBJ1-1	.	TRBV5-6	CASSLARGNMNTEAFF	TGTGCCAGCAGCTTGGCCAGGGGCAACATGAACACTGAAGCTTTCTTT
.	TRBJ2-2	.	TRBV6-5	CATFRGTGELFF	TGTGCCACCTTCAGGGGAACCGGGGAGCTGTTTTTT
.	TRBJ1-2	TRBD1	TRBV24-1	CATRLPGQGSDGYTF	TGTGCCACCAGGCTGCCGGGACAGGGGTCGGATGGCTACACCTTC
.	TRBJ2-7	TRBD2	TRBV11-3	CASSSGGYEQYF	TGTGCCAGCAGCTCGGGGGGGTACGAGCAGTACTTC
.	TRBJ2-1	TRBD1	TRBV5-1	CASSRIPGTGYNEQFF	TGCGCCAGCAGTCGTATTCCCGGGACAGGCTACAATGAGCAGTTCTTC
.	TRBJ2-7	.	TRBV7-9	CASSFTSYEQYF	TGTGCCAGCAGCTTCACTAGTTACGAGCAGTACTTC
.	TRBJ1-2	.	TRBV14	CASSQVGQPYYGYTF	TGTGCCAGCAGCCAAGTGGGACAACCGTACTATGGCTACACCTTC
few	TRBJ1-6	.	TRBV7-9	CASSTGDYNSPLHF	TGTGCCAGCAGCACCGGGGACTATAATTCACCCCTCCACTTT
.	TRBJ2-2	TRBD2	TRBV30	CAWRSGGADTGELFF	TGTGCCTGGAGGAGCGGGGGGGCCGACACCGGGGAGCTGTTTTTT
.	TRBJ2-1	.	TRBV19	CATGRDWDNEQFF	TGTGCCACCGGTCGTGACTGGGACAATGAGCAGTTCTTC
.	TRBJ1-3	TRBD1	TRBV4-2	CASSRRDSSNGNTIYF	TGTGCCAGCAGCCGCCGGGACAGCTCCAATGGAAACACCATATATTTT
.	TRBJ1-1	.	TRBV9	CASSVGEGGPFF	TGTGCCAGCAGCGTAGGGGAGGGGGGGCCTTTCTTT
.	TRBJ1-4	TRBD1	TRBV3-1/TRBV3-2	CASSLGQGASEKLFF	TGTGCCAGCAGCCTGGGACAGGGGGCGAGTGAAAAACTGTTTTTT
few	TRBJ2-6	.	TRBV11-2	CASSFTGISGANVLTF	TGTGCCAGCAGCTTTACAGGGATTTCTGGGGCCAACGTCCTGACTTTC
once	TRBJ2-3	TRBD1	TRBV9	CASSAGQGATDTQYF	TGTGCCAGCAGCGCGGGACAGGGGGCCACAGATACGCAGTATTTT
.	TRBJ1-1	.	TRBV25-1	CASSFGVGEAEAFF	TGTGCCAGCAGCTTCGGGGTGGGGGAGGCTGAAGCTTTCTTT
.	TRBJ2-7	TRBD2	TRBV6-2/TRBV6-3	CASSILEGTSGGYEQYF	TGTGCCAGCAGCATACTCGAAGGGACTAGCGGGGGATACGAGCAGTACTTC
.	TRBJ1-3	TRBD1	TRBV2	CASLAGGSGNTIYF	TGTGCCAGCCTTGCAGGGGGTTCTGGAAACACCATATATTTT
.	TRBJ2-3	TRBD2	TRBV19	CASSIDMASGGAYTQYF	TGTGCCAGTAGTATAGATATGGCTAGCGGGGGGGCATATACGCAGTATTTT
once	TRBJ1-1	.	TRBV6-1	CASSEARGTEAFF	TGTGCCAGCAGTGAGGCCAGAGGAACTGAAGCTTTCTTT
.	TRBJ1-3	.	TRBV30	CAWSVGGTSGNTIYF	TGTGCCTGGAGTGTAGGAGGTACCTCTGGAAACACCATATATTTT
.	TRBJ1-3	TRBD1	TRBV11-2	CASSSRQGGRNTIYF	TGTGCCAGCAGCTCTCGACAGGGTGGAAGAAACACCATATATTTT
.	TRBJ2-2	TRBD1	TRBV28	CASTPSTGAGQGVSGELFF	TGTGCCAGCACACCCTCAACGGGAGCAGGACAGGGGGTCTCCGGGGAGCTGTTTTTT
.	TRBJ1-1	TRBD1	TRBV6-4	CASSAQGGMNTEAFF	TGTGCCAGCAGCGCACAGGGGGGCATGAACACTGAAGCTTTCTTT
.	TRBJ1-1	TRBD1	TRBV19	CASKSWDREETEAFF	TGTGCCAGCAAGTCTTGGGACAGGGAGGAAACTGAAGCTTTCTTT
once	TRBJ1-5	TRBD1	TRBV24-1	CATSEQTGCANQPQHF	TGTGCCACCAGTGAGCAGACAGGGTGTGCCAATCAGCCCCAGCATTTT
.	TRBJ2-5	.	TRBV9	CASSARGFPGETQYF	TGTGCCAGCAGCGCGAGAGGATTCCCCGGAGAGACCCAGTACTTC